This TCR beta chain was documented in a study of T-cell reconstitution after alpha-beta-depleted transplantation in children. This clonotype was detected once. Trimming pared 1 base from V and 5 bases from J, leaving 13 bases between. The CDR3 is 15 residues long. Germline lookup yields CDR1 SGHRS and CDR2 YFSETQ. The library targeted TCRbeta and was prepared with unique molecular identifiers. One entry per CDR3 protein results from TCRdb running MiXCR on the PCR reads. Of about 360,000 distinct CDR3 sequences listed, 13% are singletons. Sequences were derived from PBMCs, sampled from the stem cell graft. The sequence derives from a human donor who donated a stem cell graft to a child with Fanconi anemia. The chain combines TRBV5-1 with TRBJ2-1, with D perhaps given as TRBD1 or TRBD2 (6 bases each). CDR3 nucleotide sequence: TGCGCCAGCAGCTTGATCGGGGGCTTCGACAATGAGCAGTTCTTC. Protein product: CASSLIGGFDNEQFF. Based on the CDR3 plus reference TRBV5-1 and TRBJ2-1, the full variable domain is KAGVTQTPRYLIKTRGQQVTLSCSPISGHRSVSWYQQTPGQGLQFLFEYFSETQRNKGNFPGRFSGRQFSNSRSEMNVSTLELGDSALYLCASSLIGGFDNEQFFGPGTRLTVL.